The 4 T cell receptor beta chains in this list originate from one sample, sequenced in a study of T cells in localized non-small cell lung cancer. Measured with immunoSEQ multiplex PCR; TCRdb has only the in-frame clones, and not every one. Of just under 30,000 clones listed, roughly nine tenths are singletons. Material: peripheral blood, obtained before any cancer treatment. These receptors came from a woman aged 35 to 69 with stage I lung adenocarcinoma.

The rearrangement uses TRBV6-1 and TRBJ1-5, with D hard to call. Trimming took off 7 bases at V and 0 bases at J, with 7 bases between the two ends. The CDR3 spans 13 residues. Germline assignment: CDR1 MNHNS and CDR2 SASEGT. The CDR3 DNA follows: TGTGCCAGCAATATTAATAGCAATCAGCCCCAGCATTTT. Amino acids: CASNINSNQPQHF.

This clone was detected a few times. The chain couples TRBV6-1 to TRBJ1-1; TRBD1 is a possible D gene (6 bases). The germline CDR1 and CDR2 sequences are MNHNS and SASEGT. Trimming took 4 bases from V and 0 from J, leaving 9 bases between them. The CDR3 contains 14 residues. The CDR3 loop is CASSVGQMNTEAFF. For the CDR3, the DNA is TGTGCCAGCAGTGTCGGACAGATGAACACTGAAGCTTTCTTT.

The rearrangement uses TRBV5-1 and TRBJ1-3; the D is unclear. The CDR3 covers 14 residues. The germline V gene encodes CDR1 SGHRS and CDR2 YFSETQ. V was shortened by 0 bases and J by 0 bases, with 4 bases between the two germline ends. CDR3 sequence reads: CASSLEFSGNTIYF. In DNA form, the CDR3 reads TGCGCCAGCAGCTTGGAGTTCTCTGGAAACACCATATATTTT.

This sequence joins TRBV28 and TRBJ2-6; maybe TRBD1 (5 bases). The CDR3 extends over 15 amino acids. Per germline, CDR1 MDHEN and CDR2 SYDVKM. V was pared by 6 bases and J by 4 bases, with 13 bases between. DNA for the CDR3: TGTGCCAGCAGAGCAGGGTCGGCCGGGGCCAACGTCCTGACTTTC. Protein: CASRAGSAGANVLTF.